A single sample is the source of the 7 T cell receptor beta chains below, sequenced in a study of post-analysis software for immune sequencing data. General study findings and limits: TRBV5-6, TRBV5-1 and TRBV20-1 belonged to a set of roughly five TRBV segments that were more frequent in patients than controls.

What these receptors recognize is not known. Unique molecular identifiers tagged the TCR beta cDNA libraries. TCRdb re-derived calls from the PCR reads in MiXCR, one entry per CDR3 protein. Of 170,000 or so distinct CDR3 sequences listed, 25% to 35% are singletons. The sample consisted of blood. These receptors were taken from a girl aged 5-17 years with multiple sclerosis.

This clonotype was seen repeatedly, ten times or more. The CDR3 reads CASSEDSGSSYEQYF. The DNA of the CDR3 is TGTGCCAGCAGTGAGGATAGCGGGAGCTCCTACGAGCAGTACTTC. The chain joins TRBV6-4 to TRBJ2-7, with TRBD2 matching over 9 bases. The CDR3 has 15 amino acids. V lost 3 bases, J lost 0 bases, and 3 bases stayed unmatched. Germline lookup yields CDR1 MRHNA and CDR2 SNTAGT.

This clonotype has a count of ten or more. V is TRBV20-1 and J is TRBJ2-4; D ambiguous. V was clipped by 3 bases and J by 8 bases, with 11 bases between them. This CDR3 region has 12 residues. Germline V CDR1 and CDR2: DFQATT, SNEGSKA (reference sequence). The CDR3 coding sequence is TGCAGTGCTAGTTTGACAAGGGACATTCAGTACTTC. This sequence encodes CSASLTRDIQYF.

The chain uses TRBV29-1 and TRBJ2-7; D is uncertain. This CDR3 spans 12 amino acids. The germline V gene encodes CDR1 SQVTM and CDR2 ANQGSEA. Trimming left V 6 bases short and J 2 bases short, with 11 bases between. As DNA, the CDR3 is TGCAGCGTGACCCGCAGTGCCTACGAGCAGTACTTC. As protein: CSVTRSAYEQYF.

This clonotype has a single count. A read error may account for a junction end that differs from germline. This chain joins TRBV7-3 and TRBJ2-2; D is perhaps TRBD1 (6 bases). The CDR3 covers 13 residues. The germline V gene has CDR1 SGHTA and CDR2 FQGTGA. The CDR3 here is CAGSVQGTGELFF. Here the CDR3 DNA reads TGTGCCGGCAGCGTACAGGGAACCGGGGAGCTGTTTTTT. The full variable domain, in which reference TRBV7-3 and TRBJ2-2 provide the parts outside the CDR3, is GAGVSQTPSNKVTEKGKYVELRCDPISGHTALYWYRQSLGQGPEFLIYFQGTGAADDSGLPNDRFFAVRPEGSVSTLKIQRTERGDSAVYLCAGSVQGTGELFFGEGSRLTVL.

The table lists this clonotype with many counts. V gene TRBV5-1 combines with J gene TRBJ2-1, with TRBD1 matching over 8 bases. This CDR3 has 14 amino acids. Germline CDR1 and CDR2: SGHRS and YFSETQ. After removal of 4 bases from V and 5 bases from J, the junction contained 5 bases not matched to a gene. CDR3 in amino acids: CASSPTGDDNEQFF. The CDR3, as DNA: TGCGCCAGCAGCCCGACAGGGGATGACAATGAGCAGTTCTTC.

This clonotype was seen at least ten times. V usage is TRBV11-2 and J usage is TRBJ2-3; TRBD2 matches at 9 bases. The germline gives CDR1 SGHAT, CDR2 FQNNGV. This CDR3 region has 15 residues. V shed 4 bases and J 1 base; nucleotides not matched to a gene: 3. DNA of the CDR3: TGTGCCAGCAGCTCTGTAGCGGGAGGCACAGATACGCAGTATTTT. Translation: CASSSVAGGTDTQYF.

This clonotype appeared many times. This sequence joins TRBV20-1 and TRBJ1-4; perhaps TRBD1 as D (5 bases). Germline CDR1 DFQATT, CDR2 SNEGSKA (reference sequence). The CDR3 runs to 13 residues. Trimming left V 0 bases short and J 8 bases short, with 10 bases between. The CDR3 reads CSARDRQGEKLFF. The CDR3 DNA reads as TGCAGTGCTAGAGATCGGCAGGGCGAAAAACTGTTTTTT.